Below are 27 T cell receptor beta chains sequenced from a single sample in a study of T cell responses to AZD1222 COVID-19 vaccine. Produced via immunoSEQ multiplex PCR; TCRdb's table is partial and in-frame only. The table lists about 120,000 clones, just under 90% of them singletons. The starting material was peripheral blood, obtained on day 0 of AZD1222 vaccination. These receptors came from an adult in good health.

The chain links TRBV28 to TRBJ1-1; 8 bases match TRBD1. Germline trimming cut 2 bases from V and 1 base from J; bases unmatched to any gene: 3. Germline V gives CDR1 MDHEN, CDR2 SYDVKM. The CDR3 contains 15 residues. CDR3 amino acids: CASSLQGARNTEAFF. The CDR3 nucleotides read TGTGCCAGCAGTTTACAGGGGGCGAGGAACACTGAAGCTTTCTTT.

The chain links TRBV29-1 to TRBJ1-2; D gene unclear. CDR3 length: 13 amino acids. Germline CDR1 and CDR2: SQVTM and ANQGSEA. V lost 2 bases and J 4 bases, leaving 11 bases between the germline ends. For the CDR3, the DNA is TGCAGCGTTGAAAGGGAGTGGGGCTATGGCTACACCTTC. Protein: CSVEREWGYGYTF.

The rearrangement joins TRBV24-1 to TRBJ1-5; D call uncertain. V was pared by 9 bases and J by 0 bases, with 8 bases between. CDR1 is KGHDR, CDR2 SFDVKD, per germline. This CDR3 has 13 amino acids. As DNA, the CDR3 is TGTGCCACCGCGACTGGTAGCAATCAGCCCCAGCATTTT. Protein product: CATATGSNQPQHF.

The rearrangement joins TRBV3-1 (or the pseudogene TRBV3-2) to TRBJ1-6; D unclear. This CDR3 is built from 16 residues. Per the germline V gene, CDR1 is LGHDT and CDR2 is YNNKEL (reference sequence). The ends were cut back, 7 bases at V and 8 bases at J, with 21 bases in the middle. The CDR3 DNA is TGTGCCAGCAACCATAGGCCCCCCCATAGGCATTCACCCCTCCACTTT. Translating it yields CASNHRPPHRHSPLHF.

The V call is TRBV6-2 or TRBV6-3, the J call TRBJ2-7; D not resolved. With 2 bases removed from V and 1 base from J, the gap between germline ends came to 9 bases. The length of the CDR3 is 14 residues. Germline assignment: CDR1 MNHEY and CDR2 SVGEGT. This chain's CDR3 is CASSYLRQSYEQYF. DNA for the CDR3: TGTGCCAGCAGTTACCTTCGACAATCCTACGAGCAGTACTTC.

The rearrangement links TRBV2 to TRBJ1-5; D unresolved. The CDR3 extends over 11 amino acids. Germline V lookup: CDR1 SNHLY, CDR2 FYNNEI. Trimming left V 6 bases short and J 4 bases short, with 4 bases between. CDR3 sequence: CASRLNQPQHF. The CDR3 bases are TGTGCCAGCAGGTTAAATCAGCCCCAGCATTTT.

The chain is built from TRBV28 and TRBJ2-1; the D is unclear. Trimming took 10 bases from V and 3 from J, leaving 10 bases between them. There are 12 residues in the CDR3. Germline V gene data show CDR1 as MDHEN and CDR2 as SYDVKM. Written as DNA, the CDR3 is TGTGCCACAGGCGAGCGCTACAATGAGCAGTTCTTC. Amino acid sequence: CATGERYNEQFF.

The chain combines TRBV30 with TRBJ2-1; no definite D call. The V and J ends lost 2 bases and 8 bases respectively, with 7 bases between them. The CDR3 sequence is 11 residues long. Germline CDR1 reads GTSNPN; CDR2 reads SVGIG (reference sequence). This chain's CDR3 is CAWSHRDEQFF. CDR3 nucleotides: TGTGCCTGGAGTCATAGGGATGAGCAGTTCTTC.

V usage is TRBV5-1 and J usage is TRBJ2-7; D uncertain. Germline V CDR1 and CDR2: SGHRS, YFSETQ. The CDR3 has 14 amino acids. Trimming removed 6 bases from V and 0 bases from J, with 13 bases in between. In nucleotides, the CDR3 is TGCGCCAGCAACCCCGACTCGAGCTCCTACGAGCAGTACTTC. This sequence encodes CASNPDSSSYEQYF.

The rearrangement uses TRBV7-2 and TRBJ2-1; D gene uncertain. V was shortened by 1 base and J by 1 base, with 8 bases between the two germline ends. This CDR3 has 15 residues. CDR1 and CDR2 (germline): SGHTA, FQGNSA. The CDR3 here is CASSLEWRSYNEQFF. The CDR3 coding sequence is TGTGCCAGCAGCTTAGAGTGGCGATCCTACAATGAGCAGTTCTTC.

The CDR3 spells CASSYRTGDSYEQYF. Here the CDR3 DNA reads TGTGCCAGCAGTTACCGGACAGGGGACTCCTACGAGCAGTACTTC. This chain joins TRBV6-2 or TRBV6-3 and TRBJ2-7; 9 positions match TRBD1. The CDR3 length is 15 residues. After removal of 2 bases from V and 0 bases from J, the junction contained 2 bases not matched to a gene. Germline V lookup: CDR1 MNHEY, CDR2 SVGEGT.

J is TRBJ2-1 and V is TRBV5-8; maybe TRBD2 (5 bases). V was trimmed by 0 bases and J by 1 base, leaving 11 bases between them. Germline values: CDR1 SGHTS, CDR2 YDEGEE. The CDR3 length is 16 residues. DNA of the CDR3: TGTGCCAGCAGCTTGGGGAGGCGCAGATCCTACAATGAGCAGTTCTTC. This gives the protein CASSLGRRRSYNEQFF. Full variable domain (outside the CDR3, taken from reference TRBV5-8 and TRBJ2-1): EAGVTQSPTHLIKTRGQQATLRCSPISGHTSVYWYQQALGLGLQFLLWYDEGEERNRGNFPPRFSGRQFPNYSSELNVNALELEDSALYLCASSLGRRRSYNEQFFGPGTRLTVL.

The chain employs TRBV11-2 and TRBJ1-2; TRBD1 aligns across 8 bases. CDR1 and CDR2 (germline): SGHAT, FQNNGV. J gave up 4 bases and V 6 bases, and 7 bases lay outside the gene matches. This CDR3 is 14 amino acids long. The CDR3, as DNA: TGTGCCAGCAGTAAGGACAGGGTTGGCTATGGCTACACCTTC. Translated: CASSKDRVGYGYTF. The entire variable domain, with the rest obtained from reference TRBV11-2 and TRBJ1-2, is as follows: EAGVAQSPRYKIIEKRQSVAFWCNPISGHATLYWYQQILGQGPKLLIQFQNNGVVDDSQLPKDRFSAERLKGVDSTLKIQPAKLEDSAVYLCASSKDRVGYGYTFGSGTRLTVV.

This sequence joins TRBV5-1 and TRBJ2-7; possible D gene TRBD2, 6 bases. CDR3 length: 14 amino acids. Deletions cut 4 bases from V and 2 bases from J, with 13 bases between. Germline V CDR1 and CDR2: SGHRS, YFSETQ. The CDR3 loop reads CASSIMGLAYEQYF. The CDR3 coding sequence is TGCGCCAGCAGCATTATGGGACTGGCCTACGAGCAGTACTTC.

CDR3 in DNA: TGTGCCAGCAGTTCCCAGGGTTTGGGGCACAATGAGCAGTTCTTC. Translated, it gives CASSSQGLGHNEQFF. The rearrangement joins TRBV28 to TRBJ2-1, with TRBD1 as a possible D gene (5 bases). This CDR3 is 15 amino acids long. The V gene lost 4 bases and the J gene lost 5 bases, with 15 bases spanning the gap. The germline gives CDR1 MDHEN, CDR2 SYDVKM.

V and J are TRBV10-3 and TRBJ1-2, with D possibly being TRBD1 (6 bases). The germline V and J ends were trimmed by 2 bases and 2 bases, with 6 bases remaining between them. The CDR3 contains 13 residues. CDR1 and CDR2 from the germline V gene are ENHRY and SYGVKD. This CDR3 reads CAISEQGNYGYTF. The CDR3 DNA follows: TGTGCCATCAGTGAGCAGGGGAACTATGGCTACACCTTC.

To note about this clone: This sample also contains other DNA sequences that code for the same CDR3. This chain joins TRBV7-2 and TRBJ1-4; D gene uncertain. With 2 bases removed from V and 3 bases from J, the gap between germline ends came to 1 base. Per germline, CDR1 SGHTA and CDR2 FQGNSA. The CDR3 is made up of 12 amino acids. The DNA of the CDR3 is TGTGCCAGCAGCTTACCTAATGAAAAACTGTTTTTT. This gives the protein CASSLPNEKLFF.

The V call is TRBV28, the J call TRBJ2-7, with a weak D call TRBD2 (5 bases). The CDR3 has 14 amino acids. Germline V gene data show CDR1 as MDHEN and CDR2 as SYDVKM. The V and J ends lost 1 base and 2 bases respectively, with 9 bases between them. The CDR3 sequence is CASSLYDYPYEQYF. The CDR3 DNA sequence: TGTGCCAGCAGTTTATATGACTATCCCTACGAGCAGTACTTC.

The CDR3 here is CASSLTPTSVYNEQFF. CDR3 coding DNA: TGTGCCAGCAGCTTAACGCCGACTAGCGTATACAATGAGCAGTTCTTC. J is TRBJ2-1 and V is TRBV7-3; TRBD2 agrees at 8 bases. CDR1 is SGHTA, CDR2 FQGTGA, per germline. Unmatched junction bases numbered 5, after V lost 0 bases and J lost 4 bases. The CDR3 loop spans 16 amino acids. Based on the CDR3 plus reference TRBV7-3 and TRBJ2-1, the full variable domain is GAGVSQTPSNKVTEKGKYVELRCDPISGHTALYWYRQSLGQGPEFLIYFQGTGAADDSGLPNDRFFAVRPEGSVSTLKIQRTERGDSAVYLCASSLTPTSVYNEQFFGPGTRLTVL.

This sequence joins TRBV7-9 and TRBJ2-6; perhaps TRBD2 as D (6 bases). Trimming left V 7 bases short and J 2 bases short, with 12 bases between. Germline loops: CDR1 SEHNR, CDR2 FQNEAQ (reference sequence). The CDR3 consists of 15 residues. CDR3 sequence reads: CASTPRRAGANVLTF. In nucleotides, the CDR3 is TGTGCCAGCACCCCGAGGAGGGCTGGGGCCAACGTCCTGACTTTC.

The CDR3 nucleotides read TGCAGCGTTGCGACAGGGGGAGATCAGCCCCAGCATTTT. This codes for CSVATGGDQPQHF. The chain combines TRBV29-1 with TRBJ1-5, with TRBD1 matching 9 bases. V lost 4 bases and J lost 5; bases outside the gene matches: 3. Germline V lookup: CDR1 SQVTM, CDR2 ANQGSEA. The CDR3 extends over 13 amino acids. Combining the CDR3 with reference TRBV29-1 and TRBJ1-5 gives the whole variable domain SAVISQKPSRDICQRGTSLTIQCQVDSQVTMMFWYRQQPGQSLTLIATANQGSEATYESGFVIDKFPISRPNLTFSTLTVSNMSPEDSSIYLCSVATGGDQPQHFGDGTRLSIL.

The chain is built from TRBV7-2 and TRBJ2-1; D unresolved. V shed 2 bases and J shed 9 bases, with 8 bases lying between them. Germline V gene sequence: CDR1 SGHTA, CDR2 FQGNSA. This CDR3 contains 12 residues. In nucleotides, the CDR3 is TGTGCCAGCAGCTTAACTGGGATTGAGCAGTTCTTC. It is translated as CASSLTGIEQFF.

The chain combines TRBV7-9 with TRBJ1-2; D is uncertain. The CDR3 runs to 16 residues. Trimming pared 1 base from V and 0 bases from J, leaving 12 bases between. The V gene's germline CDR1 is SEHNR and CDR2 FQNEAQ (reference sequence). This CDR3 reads CASSLGGDRANYGYTF. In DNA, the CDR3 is TGTGCCAGCAGCTTAGGAGGCGACCGAGCTAACTATGGCTACACCTTC. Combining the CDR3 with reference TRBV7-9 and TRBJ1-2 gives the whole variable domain DTGVSQNPRHKITKRGQNVTFRCDPISEHNRLYWYRQTLGQGPEFLTYFQNEAQLEKSRLLSDRFSAERPKGSFSTLEIQRTEQGDSAMYLCASSLGGDRANYGYTFGSGTRLTVV.

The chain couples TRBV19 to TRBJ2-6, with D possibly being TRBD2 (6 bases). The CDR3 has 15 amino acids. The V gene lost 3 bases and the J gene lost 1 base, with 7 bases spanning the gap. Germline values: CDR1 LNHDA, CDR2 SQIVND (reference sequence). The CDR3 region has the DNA TGTGCCAGTAGTATGGGGGGATCTGGGGCCAACGTCCTGACTTTC. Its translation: CASSMGGSGANVLTF.

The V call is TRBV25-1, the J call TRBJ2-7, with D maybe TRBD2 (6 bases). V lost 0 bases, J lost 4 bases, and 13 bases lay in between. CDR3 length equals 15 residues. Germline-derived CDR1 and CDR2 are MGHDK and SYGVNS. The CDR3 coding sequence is TGTGCCAGCAGTGAATATGGTGGGAGGAGGTACGAGCAGTACTTC. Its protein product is CASSEYGGRRYEQYF.

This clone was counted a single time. CDR3 loop: CASSSTRQTQYF. The CDR3 DNA sequence: TGTGCCAGCAGCTCCACTAGACAGACCCAGTACTTC. The chain has TRBV5-4 and TRBJ2-5; D may be TRBD2 (5 bases). This CDR3 region has 12 residues. Germline loops: CDR1 SGHNT, CDR2 YYREEE (reference sequence). V gave up 3 bases and J gave up 6 bases, with 9 bases separating them.

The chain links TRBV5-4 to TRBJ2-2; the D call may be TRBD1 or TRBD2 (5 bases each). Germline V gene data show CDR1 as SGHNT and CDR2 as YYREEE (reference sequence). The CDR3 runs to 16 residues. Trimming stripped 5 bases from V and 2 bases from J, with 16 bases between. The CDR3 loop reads CASSSGTQRNTGELFF. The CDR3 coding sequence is TGTGCCAGCAGTTCCGGGACCCAGAGAAACACCGGGGAGCTGTTTTTT.